The following is a TCR beta chain sequence with its context. V was pared by 6 bases and J by 8 bases, with 6 bases of the junction left unmatched. The CDR3 contains 14 residues. Germline V gene data show CDR1 as LNHDA and CDR2 as SQIVND (reference sequence). Survey-level TCR beta sequencing used the immunoSEQ assay. TCRdb's copy holds only in-frame clones and misses some; the assay was immunoSEQ multiplex PCR. The sample yields 60,000 to 85,000 clones, just over 90% seen once. Sequencing used PBMCs. This TCR was recovered from a man aged 40-50 years with rheumatoid arthritis. The rearrangement uses TRBV19 and TRBJ1-6; 8 bases are shared with TRBD1. The CDR3 here is CASRLDRVYSPLHF. CDR3 sequence (DNA): TGTGCCAGTAGGTTGGACAGGGTCTATTCACCCCTCCACTTT.